Sequencing of this T cell receptor beta chain was carried out in a study of Ad26.COV2.S vaccination and SARS-CoV-2 variants. Study-wide context: The COV1001 Ad26.COV2.S trial arm included the donor. Intramuscular Ad26.COV2.S at 5x10^10 or 1x10^11 viral particles.

Described treatment: over 15 received Ad26.COV2.S at low or high dose, single or two shots; several received placebo; per-sample allocation not given. At day 63 after the first vaccine or placebo injection, samples were drawn. The sample came from a Boston adult aged 18-55 years. General study points: Breadth, reportedly substantial, characterized the spike-specific CD8+ and CD4+ T cell responses after vaccination.

CDR1 SGHNT and CDR2 YYREEE come from the germline V gene (reference sequence). This CDR3 spans 14 amino acids. V lost 0 bases and J 8 bases, leaving 15 bases between the germline ends. The data were produced by immunoSEQ multiplex PCR, yet TCRdb's version contains in-frame clones alone and is incomplete. This sample has roughly 700,000 clones, with about 89% found just once. Turning to this clone: Its antigen is unidentified.

Sequencing used peripheral blood, obtained in a trial of Ad26.COV2.S vaccine versus placebo. The chain recombines TRBV5-4 with TRBJ2-7; tentative D call: TRBD2 (6 bases). The receptor comes from a person aged 18 to 59 who received the Ad26.COV2.S COVID-19 vaccine or a placebo. This CDR3 is CASSLGTRTTQQYF. In nucleotides, the CDR3 is TGTGCCAGCAGCTTGGGGACACGGACTACGCAGCAGTACTTC.